The clone carrying this T cell receptor beta chain was seen a few times. Its antigen is currently unknown. This CDR3 has 16 residues. Germline CDR1 SGHTS, CDR2 YDEGEE. The J segment lost 1 base and the V segment lost 5 bases, leaving 7 bases of the junction unmatched. The study ran its PCR with 60 Vbeta and 13 Jbeta primers. Using immunoSEQ multiplex PCR, the repertoire was profiled, and TCRdb retains in-frame clones only, with some absent. This table has approximately 120,000 clones, around 74% appearing once. The entry originates in a study of cytomegalovirus exposure and HLA in healthy donors. Notes on the study in general: Per published accounts, TCR beta sequences correctly predicted the HLA-A and HLA-B alleles of most subjects.

The receptor was isolated from a woman between 50 and 59 years old in good health and CMV-seropositive. Specimen: PBMCs. The chain uses TRBV5-8 and TRBJ2-2, with 8 positions matching TRBD1. The CDR3 loop reads CASSFFDRGNTGELFF. CDR3 sequence (DNA): TGTGCCAGCAGTTTTTTCGACAGGGGGAACACCGGGGAGCTGTTTTTT.